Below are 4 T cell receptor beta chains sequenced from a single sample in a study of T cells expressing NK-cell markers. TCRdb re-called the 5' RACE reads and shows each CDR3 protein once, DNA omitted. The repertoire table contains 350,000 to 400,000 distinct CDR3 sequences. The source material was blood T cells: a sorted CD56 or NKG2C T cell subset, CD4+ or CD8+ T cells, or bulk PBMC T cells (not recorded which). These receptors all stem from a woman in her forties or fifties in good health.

CDR3: CASSEDYQETQYF. The chain employs TRBV10-1 and TRBJ2-5. This CDR3 spans 13 amino acids. Germline lookup yields CDR1 WNHNN and CDR2 SYGVQD (reference sequence).

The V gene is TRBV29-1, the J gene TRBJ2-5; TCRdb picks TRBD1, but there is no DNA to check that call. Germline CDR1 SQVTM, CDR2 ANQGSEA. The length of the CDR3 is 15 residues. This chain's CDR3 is CSVSFRRGRQETQYF. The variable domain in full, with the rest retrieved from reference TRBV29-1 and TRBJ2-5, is SAVISQKPSRDICQRGTSLTIQCQVDSQVTMMFWYRQQPGQSLTLIATANQGSEATYESGFVIDKFPISRPNLTFSTLTVSNMSPEDSSIYLCSVSFRRGRQETQYFGPGTRLLVL.

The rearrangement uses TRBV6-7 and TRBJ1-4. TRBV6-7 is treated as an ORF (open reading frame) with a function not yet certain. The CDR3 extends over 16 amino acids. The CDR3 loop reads CASRSYLTATNEKLFF.

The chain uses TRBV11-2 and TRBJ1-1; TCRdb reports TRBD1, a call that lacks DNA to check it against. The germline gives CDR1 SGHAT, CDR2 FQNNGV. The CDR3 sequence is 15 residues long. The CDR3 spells CASSQGGGGNTEAFF.